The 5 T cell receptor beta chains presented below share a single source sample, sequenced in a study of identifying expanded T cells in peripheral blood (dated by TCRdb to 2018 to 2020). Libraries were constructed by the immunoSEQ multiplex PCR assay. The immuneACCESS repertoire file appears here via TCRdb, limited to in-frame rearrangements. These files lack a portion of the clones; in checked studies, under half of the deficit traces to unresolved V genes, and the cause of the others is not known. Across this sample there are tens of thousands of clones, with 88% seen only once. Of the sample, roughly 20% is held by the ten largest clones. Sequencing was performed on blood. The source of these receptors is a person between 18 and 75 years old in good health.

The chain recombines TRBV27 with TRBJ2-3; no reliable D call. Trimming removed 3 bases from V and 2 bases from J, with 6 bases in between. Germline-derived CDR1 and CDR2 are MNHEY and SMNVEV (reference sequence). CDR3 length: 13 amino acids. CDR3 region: CASSFSFTDTQYF. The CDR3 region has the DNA TGTGCCAGCAGTTTCTCGTTCACAGATACGCAGTATTTT.

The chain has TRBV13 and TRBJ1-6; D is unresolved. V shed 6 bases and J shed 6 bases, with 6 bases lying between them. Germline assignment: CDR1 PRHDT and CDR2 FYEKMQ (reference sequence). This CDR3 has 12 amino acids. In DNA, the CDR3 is TGTGCCAGCAGATTTACTAATTCACCCCTCCACTTT. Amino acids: CASRFTNSPLHF.

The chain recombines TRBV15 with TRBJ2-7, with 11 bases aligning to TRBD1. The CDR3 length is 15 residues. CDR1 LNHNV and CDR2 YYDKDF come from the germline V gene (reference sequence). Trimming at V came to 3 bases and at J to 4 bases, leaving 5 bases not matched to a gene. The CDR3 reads CATSSSDRGPYEQYF. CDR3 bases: TGTGCCACCAGCAGCTCGGACAGGGGGCCATACGAGCAGTACTTC. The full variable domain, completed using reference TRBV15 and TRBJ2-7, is DAMVIQNPRYQVTQFGKPVTLSCSQTLNHNVMYWYQQKSSQAPKLLFHYYDKDFNNEADTPDNFQSRRPNTSFCFLDIRSPGLGDTAMYLCATSSSDRGPYEQYFGPGTRLTVT.

The CDR3 spells CASSDSWGQGDTEAFF. The CDR3 DNA reads TGTGCCAGCAGTGACTCGTGGGGACAGGGGGACACTGAAGCTTTCTTT. The rearrangement joins TRBV6-4 to TRBJ1-1, with TRBD1 matching 11 bases. The germline CDR1 and CDR2 sequences are MRHNA and SNTAGT. The CDR3 is 16 amino acids. The V segment lost 0 bases and the J segment 3 bases; nucleotides outside the gene matches: 3.

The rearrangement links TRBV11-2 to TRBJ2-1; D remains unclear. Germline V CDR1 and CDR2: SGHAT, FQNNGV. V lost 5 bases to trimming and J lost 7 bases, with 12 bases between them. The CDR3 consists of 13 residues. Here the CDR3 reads CASSPRPWNEQFF. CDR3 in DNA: TGTGCCAGCAGCCCCCGACCCTGGAATGAGCAGTTCTTC.